This T cell receptor (beta chain) came from a study of T cells in Graves' hyperthyroidism and ophthalmopathy. On the study more broadly: The authors collected peripheral blood at initial diagnosis, before any treatment. The study, taken as a whole, reports: Ophthalmopathy, which appeared later, was predicted by the model a median about 6 months before onset.

The CDR3 loop spans 17 amino acids. Germline CDR1 DFQATT, CDR2 SNEGSKA (reference sequence). Trimming took 3 bases from V and 8 from J; bases not matched to a gene: 19. The table lists this clonotype with a few counts. Its antigen is undetermined. From RNA transcripts, TCR beta CDR3 regions were amplified. The HTBI primer set was used in a first-round RT-PCR of the TCR CDR3. A single record per CDR3 protein comes from TCRdb applying MiXCR to the multiplex PCR reads. Altogether hundreds of thousands of distinct CDR3 sequences are present, about 13% being singletons, with the ten largest covering 34%. The diagnoses drew upon clinical symptoms, serum thyroxine and TRAb, thyroid ultrasound and orbital computed tomography.

The source of this sequence is a woman aged 40 to 55 with Graves' ophthalmopathy. The chain links TRBV20-1 to TRBJ2-1; 7 bases match TRBD1. The sample taken for sequencing was blood. The CDR3 DNA follows: TGCAGTGCTAGCCGACAAGGGGGCTTCTGGCCCGGTGATGAGCAGTTCTTC. Amino acid sequence: CSASRQGGFWPGDEQFF.